These 30 T cell receptor beta chains were all obtained from the same sample, sequenced in a study of blood T cell repertoires in COVID-19. The table came from immunoSEQ multiplex PCR; TCRdb's copy has only in-frame clones and leaves some out. Of approximately 330,000 clones listed, approximately 88% were seen once; the top ten hold 3% to 4%. Sequencing was done on a sample of peripheral blood. The receptors were gathered from a woman aged 50 to 60 with active or convalescent COVID-19.

The genes are TRBV12-3 or TRBV12-4 and TRBJ1-5; a possible D gene is TRBD1 (5 bases). The ends were cut back, 1 base at V and 7 bases at J, with 8 bases in the middle. This CDR3 is built from 13 residues. The CDR3 is CASSLGGEQPQHF. Written as DNA, the CDR3 is TGTGCCAGCAGTTTAGGGGGGGAGCAGCCCCAGCATTTT.

This clone was observed a single time. The chain uses TRBV7-9 and TRBJ2-3; D call uncertain. This CDR3 has 14 amino acids. The V gene lost 5 bases and the J gene lost 2 bases, with 11 bases spanning the gap. CDR1 SEHNR and CDR2 FQNEAQ come from the germline V gene (reference sequence). The CDR3 DNA is TGTGCCAGCAGCGTAGACTTAATCACAGATACGCAGTATTTT. As protein: CASSVDLITDTQYF.

The chain is built from TRBV18 and TRBJ2-3, with TRBD1 matching over 7 bases. J was trimmed by 0 bases and V by 8 bases; bases with no gene match: 5. This CDR3 comprises 14 residues. Germline V gene sequence: CDR1 KGHSH, CDR2 LQKENI. The CDR3 nucleotides are TGTGCCAGCCACAGGGGAAGAAGCACAGATACGCAGTATTTT. Protein: CASHRGRSTDTQYF.

This CDR3 reads CATSGPNQPQHF. In DNA form, the CDR3 reads TGTGCCACCAGTGGCCCCAATCAGCCCCAGCATTTT. The rearrangement uses TRBV15 and TRBJ1-5, with D unresolved. Germline V gene data show CDR1 as LNHNV and CDR2 as YYDKDF (reference sequence). The CDR3 extends over 12 amino acids. Trimming shortened V by 6 bases and J by 3 bases, and 6 bases separated the two germline ends.

The chain employs TRBV12-3 or TRBV12-4 and TRBJ1-5; D perhaps matches TRBD1 (6 bases). The CDR3 contains 13 residues. V was clipped by 3 bases and J by 6 bases, with 9 bases between them. The CDR3: CASSFLGGQPQHF. The CDR3 DNA reads TGTGCCAGCAGTTTTCTAGGGGGTCAGCCCCAGCATTTT.

This chain connects TRBV19 to TRBJ1-5; 7 nucleotides agree with TRBD1. V shed 7 bases and J 10 bases; nucleotides not matched to a gene: 19. CDR1 is LNHDA and CDR2 is SQIVND in the germline V gene (reference sequence). The CDR3 has 16 residues. The DNA of the CDR3 is TGTGCCAGTACCACATCCCCGGCCAGGGGGTACGGACCCCAGCATTTT. This gives the protein CASTTSPARGYGPQHF.

The genes are TRBV5-4 and TRBJ2-3; no clear D gene. Germline-derived CDR1 and CDR2 are SGHNT and YYREEE (reference sequence). V was trimmed by 2 bases and J by 2 bases, leaving 9 bases between them. CDR3 length equals 14 residues. The CDR3 protein is CASSFLQNTDTQYF. DNA of the CDR3: TGTGCCAGCAGCTTTTTACAGAACACAGATACGCAGTATTTT. The full variable domain, rest sourced from reference TRBV5-4 and TRBJ2-3, is ETGVTQSPTHLIKTRGQQVTLRCSSQSGHNTVSWYQQALGQGPQFIFQYYREEENGRGNFPPRFSGLQFPNYSSELNVNALELDDSALYLCASSFLQNTDTQYFGPGTRLTVL.

This clone was picked up one time. The V and J genes are TRBV12-3 or TRBV12-4 and TRBJ1-5; 7 bases line up with TRBD1. The CDR3 has 13 amino acids. V was pared by 5 bases and J by 5 bases, with 3 bases of the junction left unmatched. In nucleotides, the CDR3 is TGTGCCAGCAGTCCAGGGGGTCATCAGCCCCAGCATTTT. This gives the protein CASSPGGHQPQHF.

The chain joins TRBV5-4 to TRBJ2-1, with TRBD2 matching over 13 bases. Germline CDR1 reads SGHNT; CDR2 reads YYREEE (reference sequence). The V and J ends lost 0 bases and 8 bases, in that order; junction bases with no gene match: 5. The CDR3 loop spans 16 amino acids. The CDR3, as DNA: TGTGCCAGCAGCTTGGCCGGGACTAGCGGGGTTTATGAGCAGTTCTTC. Translation gives CASSLAGTSGVYEQFF. Looking up the rest from reference TRBV5-4 and TRBJ2-1 gives the full variable domain: ETGVTQSPTHLIKTRGQQVTLRCSSQSGHNTVSWYQQALGQGPQFIFQYYREEENGRGNFPPRFSGLQFPNYSSELNVNALELDDSALYLCASSLAGTSGVYEQFFGPGTRLTVL.

The genes are TRBV15 and TRBJ2-1, with 9 positions matching TRBD2. This CDR3 spans 13 amino acids. The germline CDR1 and CDR2 sequences are LNHNV and YYDKDF (reference sequence). Trimming took 11 bases from V and 9 from J; bases not matched to a gene: 11. The CDR3 sequence: CASSTGLAPEQFF. Written as DNA, the CDR3 is TGTGCCTCGTCAACGGGACTAGCCCCTGAGCAGTTCTTC.

Written as DNA, the CDR3 is TGTGCCAGCGGCCTAGGGGCCGCCTACAATGAGCAGTTCTTC. Protein sequence: CASGLGAAYNEQFF. V usage is TRBV27 and J usage is TRBJ2-1; D is perhaps TRBD1 (5 bases). Trimming pared 8 bases from V and 2 bases from J, leaving 13 bases between. The CDR3 covers 14 residues. Germline V gives CDR1 MNHEY, CDR2 SMNVEV (reference sequence).

This clone was counted a few times. This chain joins TRBV30 and TRBJ2-3; D is perhaps TRBD2 (5 bases). This CDR3 is 12 amino acids long. The germline CDR1 and CDR2 sequences are GTSNPN and SVGIG (reference sequence). The V gene lost 4 bases and the J gene lost 3 bases, with 8 bases spanning the gap. The CDR3 nucleotides read TGTGCCTGGAACCGGGGTACAGATACGCAGTATTTT. Residues: CAWNRGTDTQYF.

The chain couples TRBV27 to TRBJ1-2; D is perhaps TRBD1 (6 bases). The V gene's germline CDR1 is MNHEY and CDR2 SMNVEV (reference sequence). CDR3 length equals 17 residues. V was clipped by 2 bases and J by 4 bases, with 20 bases between them. The CDR3 DNA reads as TGTGCCAGCAGTTTAGCATCCGGGACACGCTCGATCTATGGCTACACCTTC. Its translation: CASSLASGTRSIYGYTF.

The chain joins TRBV5-1 to TRBJ2-3; weak D call: TRBD1 (5 bases). V lost 0 bases and J 4 bases, leaving 12 bases between the germline ends. The CDR3 extends over 15 amino acids. CDR1 is SGHRS, CDR2 YFSETQ, per germline. The CDR3 nucleotides read TGCGCCAGCAGCTTGGACCCAGGGAACTCAGATACGCAGTATTTT. It codes for CASSLDPGNSDTQYF.

V usage is TRBV5-8 and J usage is TRBJ1-1; tentatively, D is TRBD1 (5 bases). V was trimmed by 4 bases and J by 4 bases, leaving 14 bases between them. This CDR3 comprises 14 residues. Germline V gene data show CDR1 as SGHTS and CDR2 as YDEGEE. CDR3 amino acids: CASSLYAGFTEAFF. The CDR3, as DNA: TGTGCCAGCAGCCTTTATGCAGGGTTCACTGAAGCTTTCTTT.

This clone was seen more than once but under ten times. The chain has TRBV30 and TRBJ1-2, with D tentatively TRBD1 (6 bases). The CDR3 loop spans 14 amino acids. Germline CDR1 and CDR2: GTSNPN and SVGIG (reference sequence). Trimming took off 3 bases at V and 4 bases at J, with 15 bases between the two ends. DNA of the CDR3: TGTGCCTGGAGAACGGGGGGGGCAAGCTATGGCTACACCTTC. It is translated as CAWRTGGASYGYTF. Drawing the rest from reference TRBV30 and TRBJ1-2, the complete variable domain is SQTIHQWPATLVQPVGSPLSLECTVEGTSNPNLYWYRQAAGRGLQLLFYSVGIGQISSEVPQNLSASRPQDRQFILSSKKLLLSDSGFYLCAWRTGGASYGYTFGSGTRLTVV.

The chain employs TRBV21-1 and TRBJ1-2. TRBV21-1 is annotated as a pseudogene. The CDR3 is 11 amino acids. The CDR3 DNA reads TGTGCCAGCAGCCATCGGGATGGCTACACCTTC. It codes for CASSHRDGYTF.

The J gene is TRBJ1-3, the V gene TRBV30, with D unclear. Looked up from germline, CDR1 is GTSNPN and CDR2 is SVGIG (reference sequence). This CDR3 is 17 amino acids long. The V end was cut by 1 base, the J end by 0 bases, with 16 bases between. The CDR3 loop reads CAWSAFTSLGSGNTIYF. The DNA for the CDR3 is TGTGCCTGGAGTGCGTTTACTTCCCTTGGCTCTGGAAACACCATATATTTT.

The chain carries TRBV19 and TRBJ1-1; no firm D call. The CDR3 covers 13 residues. Per the germline V gene, CDR1 is LNHDA and CDR2 is SQIVND (reference sequence). V gave up 2 bases and J gave up 8 bases, with 12 bases separating them. CDR3 sequence reads: CASSILGNGEAFF. CDR3 sequence (DNA): TGTGCCAGTAGTATATTGGGTAACGGGGAAGCTTTCTTT.

CDR3 loop: CATHPTSGGPNNEQFF. CDR3 sequence (DNA): TGTGCCACACATCCCACTAGCGGGGGGCCGAACAATGAGCAGTTCTTC. The chain employs TRBV10-3 and TRBJ2-1, with TRBD2 matching 12 bases. The CDR3 loop spans 16 amino acids. The V gene's germline CDR1 is ENHRY and CDR2 SYGVKD. Unmatched junction bases numbered 12, after V lost 10 bases and J lost 5 bases.

On this clone: Distinct nucleotide sequences in the sample also encode this CDR3. The genes are TRBV30 and TRBJ2-1; 9 bases map to TRBD1. The CDR3 runs 14 residues. V lost 5 bases to trimming and J lost 0 bases; unmatched junction nucleotides: 2. Germline assignment: CDR1 GTSNPN and CDR2 SVGIG (reference sequence). The CDR3 loop reads CAWGTGSSYNEQFF. The CDR3 nucleotides read TGTGCCTGGGGGACAGGGAGCTCCTACAATGAGCAGTTCTTC. The variable domain in full, with the rest retrieved from reference TRBV30 and TRBJ2-1, is SQTIHQWPATLVQPVGSPLSLECTVEGTSNPNLYWYRQAAGRGLQLLFYSVGIGQISSEVPQNLSASRPQDRQFILSSKKLLLSDSGFYLCAWGTGSSYNEQFFGPGTRLTVL.

The chain employs TRBV27 and TRBJ2-7; possibly TRBD1 for D (6 bases). The CDR3 has 16 amino acids. Germline CDR1 reads MNHEY; CDR2 reads SMNVEV (reference sequence). V shed 0 bases and J shed 1 base, with 13 bases lying between them. This chain's CDR3 is CASSLSATGLSYEQYF. The DNA of the CDR3 is TGTGCCAGCAGTTTATCCGCGACAGGCCTTTCCTACGAGCAGTACTTC.

The chain joins TRBV14 to TRBJ2-1, with 8 bases that match TRBD2. With 3 bases clipped from V and 3 bases from J, the junction kept 7 bases outside the gene matches. This CDR3 has 16 amino acids. Germline lookup yields CDR1 SGHDN and CDR2 FVKESK. CDR3 protein: CASSQPLSGGYNEQFF. CDR3 DNA: TGTGCCAGCAGCCAGCCCTTGAGCGGGGGCTACAATGAGCAGTTCTTC.

The chain carries TRBV7-9 and TRBJ1-5, with D perhaps TRBD1 (5 bases). The CDR3 has 12 residues. The V gene's germline CDR1 is SEHNR and CDR2 FQNEAQ (reference sequence). V lost 2 bases and J lost 9, with 8 bases in between. CDR3: CASSLPGGPQHF. The CDR3 nucleotides read TGTGCCAGCAGCTTACCGGGGGGGCCCCAGCATTTT.

The chain joins TRBV10-1 to TRBJ2-3, with D perhaps matching TRBD1 (5 bases). Germline CDR1 WNHNN, CDR2 SYGVQD (reference sequence). Deletions cut 10 bases from V and 2 bases from J, with 10 bases between. CDR3 length: 12 residues. This CDR3 is CATNGATDTQYF. The CDR3 coding sequence is TGCGCCACGAATGGGGCCACAGATACGCAGTATTTT.

J is TRBJ2-7 and V is TRBV5-4; D remains ambiguous. This CDR3 has 16 amino acids. The germline V and J ends were trimmed by 4 bases and 7 bases, with 24 bases remaining between them. Germline V lookup: CDR1 SGHNT, CDR2 YYREEE (reference sequence). The CDR3 loop is CASSDARPFIGSEQYF. CDR3 bases: TGTGCCAGCAGCGATGCCAGGCCGTTCATTGGTTCGGAGCAGTACTTC.

The chain links TRBV9 to TRBJ1-1, with 7 bases that match TRBD1. This CDR3 has 15 amino acids. The V gene end was trimmed by 3 bases and the J gene end by 4 bases; junction bases not matched to a gene: 9. Germline CDR1 and CDR2: SGDLS and YYNGEE. CDR3 nucleotides: TGTGCCAGCAGCGCGACGACAGGGAGGACCACTGAAGCTTTCTTT. This encodes CASSATTGRTTEAFF.

This clone was found a few times. The chain links TRBV30 to TRBJ2-7; 9 bases map to TRBD1. V was clipped by 0 bases and J by 1 base; unmatched bases: 1. The germline CDR1 and CDR2 sequences are GTSNPN and SVGIG (reference sequence). This CDR3 spans 14 amino acids. CDR3 amino acids: CAWSVGTGSYEQYF. Here the CDR3 DNA reads TGTGCCTGGAGTGTAGGGACAGGGTCCTACGAGCAGTACTTC. The full variable domain, with the rest looked up from reference TRBV30 and TRBJ2-7, is SQTIHQWPATLVQPVGSPLSLECTVEGTSNPNLYWYRQAAGRGLQLLFYSVGIGQISSEVPQNLSASRPQDRQFILSSKKLLLSDSGFYLCAWSVGTGSYEQYFGPGTRLTVT.

This chain joins TRBV5-6 and TRBJ1-2; weak D call: TRBD1 (5 bases). Per the germline V gene, CDR1 is SGHDT and CDR2 is YYEEEE. V was trimmed by 0 bases and J by 1 base, leaving 7 bases between them. CDR3 length: 14 amino acids. The CDR3 DNA follows: TGTGCCAGCAGCTTGGGACAGCGTAACTATGGCTACACCTTC. It encodes CASSLGQRNYGYTF.

This chain connects TRBV28 to TRBJ1-6, with 9 bases lining up with TRBD1. CDR1 and CDR2 from the germline V gene are MDHEN and SYDVKM. CDR3 length equals 16 residues. With 3 bases clipped from V and 7 bases from J, the junction kept 7 bases outside the gene matches. The CDR3 DNA follows: TGTGCCAGCAGTTTGGGGGGGACAGGGTGGAATTCACCCCTCCACTTT. The encoded protein is CASSLGGTGWNSPLHF.